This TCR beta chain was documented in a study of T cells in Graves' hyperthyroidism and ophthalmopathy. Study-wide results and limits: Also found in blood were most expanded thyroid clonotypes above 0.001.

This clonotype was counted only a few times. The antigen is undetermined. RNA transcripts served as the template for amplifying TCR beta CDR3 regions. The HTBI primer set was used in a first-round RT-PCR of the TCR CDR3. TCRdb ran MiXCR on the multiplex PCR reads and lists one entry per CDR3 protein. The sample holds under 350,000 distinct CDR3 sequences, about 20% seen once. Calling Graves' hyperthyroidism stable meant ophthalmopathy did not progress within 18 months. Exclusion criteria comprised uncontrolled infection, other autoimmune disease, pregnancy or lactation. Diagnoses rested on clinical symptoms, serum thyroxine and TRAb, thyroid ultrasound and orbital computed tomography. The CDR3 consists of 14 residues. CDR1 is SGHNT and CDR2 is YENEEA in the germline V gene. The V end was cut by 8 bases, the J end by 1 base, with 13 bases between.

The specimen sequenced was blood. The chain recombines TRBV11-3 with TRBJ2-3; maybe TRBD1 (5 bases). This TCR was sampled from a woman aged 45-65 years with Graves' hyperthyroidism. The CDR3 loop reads CASGQGAGTDTQYF. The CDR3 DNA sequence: TGTGCCAGCGGCCAGGGCGCCGGCACAGATACGCAGTATTTT.